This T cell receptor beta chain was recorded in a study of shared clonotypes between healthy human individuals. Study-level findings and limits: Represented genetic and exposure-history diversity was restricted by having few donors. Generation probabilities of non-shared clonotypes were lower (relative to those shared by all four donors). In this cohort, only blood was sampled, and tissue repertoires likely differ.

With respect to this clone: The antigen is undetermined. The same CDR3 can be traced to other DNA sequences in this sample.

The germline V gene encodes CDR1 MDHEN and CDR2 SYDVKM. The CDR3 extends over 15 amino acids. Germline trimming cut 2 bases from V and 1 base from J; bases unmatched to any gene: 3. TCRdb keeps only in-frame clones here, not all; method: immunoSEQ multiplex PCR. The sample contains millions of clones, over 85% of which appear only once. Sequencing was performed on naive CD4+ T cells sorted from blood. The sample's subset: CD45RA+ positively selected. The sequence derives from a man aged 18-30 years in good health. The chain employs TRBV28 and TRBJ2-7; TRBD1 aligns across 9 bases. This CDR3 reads CASSLIGTGSYEQYF. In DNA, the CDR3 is TGTGCCAGCAGTTTAATAGGGACAGGGTCCTACGAGCAGTACTTC.